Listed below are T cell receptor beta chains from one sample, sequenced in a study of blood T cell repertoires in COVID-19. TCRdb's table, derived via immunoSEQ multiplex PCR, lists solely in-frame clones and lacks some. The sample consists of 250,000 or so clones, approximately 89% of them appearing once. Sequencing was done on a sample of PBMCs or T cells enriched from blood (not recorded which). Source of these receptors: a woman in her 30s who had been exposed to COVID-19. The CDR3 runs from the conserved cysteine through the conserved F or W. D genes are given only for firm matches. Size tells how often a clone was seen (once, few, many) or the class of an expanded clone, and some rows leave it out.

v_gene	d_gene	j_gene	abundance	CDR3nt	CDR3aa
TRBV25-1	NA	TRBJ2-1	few	TGTGCCAGCAGCGGAGGGGGCGGTGAGCAGTTCTTC	CASSGGGGEQFF
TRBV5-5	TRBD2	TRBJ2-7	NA	TGTGCCAGCAGCTCCGGACTAGCGGGCTACTACGAGCAGTACTTC	CASSSGLAGYYEQYF
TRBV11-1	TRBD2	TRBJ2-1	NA	TGTGCCAGCAGCTTCCGACTAGCAAGCTCCTACAATGAGCAGTTCTTC	CASSFRLASSYNEQFF
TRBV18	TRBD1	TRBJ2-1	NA	TGTGCCAGCTCACCGGGACAGGGGTACAATGAGCAGTTCTTC	CASSPGQGYNEQFF
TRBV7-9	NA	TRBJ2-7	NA	TGTGCCAGCAGCTTGGAGCCGTACGAGCAGTACTTC	CASSLEPYEQYF
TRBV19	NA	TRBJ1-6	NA	TGTGCCAGTAGTCCGGGAGCAAATAATTCACCCCTCCACTTT	CASSPGANNSPLHF
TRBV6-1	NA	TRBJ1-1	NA	TGTGCCAGCAGTGAAATGGGAGGAGGGGACACTGAAGCTTTCTTT	CASSEMGGGDTEAFF
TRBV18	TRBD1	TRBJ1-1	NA	TGTGCCAGCTCACTAGGACAGGGGGGAATGAACACTGAAGCTTTCTTT	CASSLGQGGMNTEAFF
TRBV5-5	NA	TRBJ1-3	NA	TGTGCCAGCAGCTTCCTTTCGGTTTCCTCTGGAAACACCATATATTTT	CASSFLSVSSGNTIYF
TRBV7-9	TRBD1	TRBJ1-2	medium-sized	TGTGCCAGCAGCTTAACAGGGGGTAACTATGGCTACACCTTC	CASSLTGGNYGYTF
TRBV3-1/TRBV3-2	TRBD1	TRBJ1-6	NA	TGTGCCAGCAGCCAACACGGGGACAGGGGATCTCTAGGAGGATCACCCCTCCACTTT	CASSQHGDRGSLGGSPLHF
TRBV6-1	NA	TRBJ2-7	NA	TGTGCCAGCAGTGAACGGGTATTAACTAAGCAGTACTTC	CASSERVLTKQYF
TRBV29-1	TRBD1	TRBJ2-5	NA	TGCAGCGTTGATAGGGGGCAGAAGACCCAGTACTTC	CSVDRGQKTQYF
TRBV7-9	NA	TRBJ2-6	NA	TGTGCCAGCAGCTTACGGGGTTCGGGCTCTGGGGCCAACGTCCTGACTTTC	CASSLRGSGSGANVLTF
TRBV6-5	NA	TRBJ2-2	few	TGTGCCAGCAGCGACATACGGATAACCGGGGAGCTGTTTTTT	CASSDIRITGELFF
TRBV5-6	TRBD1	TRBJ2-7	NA	TGTGCCAGCAGCTTGCTAAGAAGACAGGGGTTGGCCTACGAGCAGTACTTC	CASSLLRRQGLAYEQYF
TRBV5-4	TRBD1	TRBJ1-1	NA	TGTGCCAGCAGCCCAAGACAGGGGGCGAGAGAAAGGACTGAAGCTTTCTTT	CASSPRQGARERTEAFF
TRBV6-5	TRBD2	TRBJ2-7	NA	TGTGCCACGGGGGGACCACACCATAACTACGAGCAGTACTTC	CATGGPHHNYEQYF
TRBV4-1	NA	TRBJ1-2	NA	TGCGCCAGCAGCTCCGGACTGAAGACTAACTATGGCTACACCTTC	CASSSGLKTNYGYTF
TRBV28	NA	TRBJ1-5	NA	TGTGCCAGCAGCCCCTCCGGGGGGTACAATCAGCCCCAGCATTTT	CASSPSGGYNQPQHF
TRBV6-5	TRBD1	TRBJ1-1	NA	TGTGTAAGCCACAGGGGTCTCATGAACACTGAAGCTTTCTTT	CVSHRGLMNTEAFF
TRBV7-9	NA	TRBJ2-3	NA	TGTGCCAGCAGCTTCCACGGGACAACTAGCACAGATACGCAGTATTTT	CASSFHGTTSTDTQYF
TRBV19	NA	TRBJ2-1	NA	TGTGCCAGTAGTATGTTTTCGGGGTTCGATGAGCAGTTCTTC	CASSMFSGFDEQFF
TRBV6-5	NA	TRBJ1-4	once	TGTGCCAGCAGTTACTCGGGGGGGACCGAAAAACTGTTTTTT	CASSYSGGTEKLFF
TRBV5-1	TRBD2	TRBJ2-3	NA	TGCGCCAGCAGCCCCTGGCCTACAGCTCTACAGTCTGGGGGGGGAGATACGCAGTATTTT	CASSPWPTALQSGGGDTQYF
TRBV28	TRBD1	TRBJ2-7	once	TGTGCCAGCAGTTATAACAGGGGGAGCGACGAGCAGTACTTC	CASSYNRGSDEQYF
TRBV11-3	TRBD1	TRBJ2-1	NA	TGTGCCAGCAGCTTTGGGACAGGGTCAGGGAATGAGCAGTTCTTC	CASSFGTGSGNEQFF
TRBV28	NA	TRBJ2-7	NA	TGTGCCAGCAGTTCCCCTTACACCTACGAGCAGTACTTC	CASSSPYTYEQYF
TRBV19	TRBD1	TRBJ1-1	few	TGTGCCAGTAGCACCGAACTTCACAGGGGTCTGAACACTGAAGCTTTCTTT	CASSTELHRGLNTEAFF
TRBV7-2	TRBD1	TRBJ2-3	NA	TGTGCCAGCAGGAAAACAGGGGGATATAGCACAGATACGCAGTATTTT	CASRKTGGYSTDTQYF
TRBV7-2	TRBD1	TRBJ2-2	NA	TGTGCCAGCAGCTCCAAAACAGGGGGCGCCTTCGACACCGGGGAGCTGTTTTTT	CASSSKTGGAFDTGELFF
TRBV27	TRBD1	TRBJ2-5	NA	TGTGCCAGCAGTACCCTGGACAGGGAGACCCAGTACTTC	CASSTLDRETQYF
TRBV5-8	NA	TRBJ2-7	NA	TGTGCCAGCAGCCGATTCCCTCCTACCTACGAGCAGTACTTC	CASSRFPPTYEQYF
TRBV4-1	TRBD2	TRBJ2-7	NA	TGCGCCAGCAGCCAAGATCAAGCTAGCGGCTACGAGCAGTACTTC	CASSQDQASGYEQYF
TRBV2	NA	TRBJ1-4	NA	TGTGCCAGCAGTGAAAGCCTGTCCACCAATGAAAAACTGTTTTTT	CASSESLSTNEKLFF
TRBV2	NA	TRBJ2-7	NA	TGTGCCAGCGGGGGCAGACCCTACGAGCAGTACTTC	CASGGRPYEQYF
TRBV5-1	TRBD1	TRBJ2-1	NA	TGCGCCAGCAGGGGGGAACAGGGGCGGTCCTACAATGAGCAGTTCTTC	CASRGEQGRSYNEQFF
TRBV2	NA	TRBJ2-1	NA	TGTGCCAGCAGAGATCCAGGGATAAATGAGCAGTTCTTC	CASRDPGINEQFF
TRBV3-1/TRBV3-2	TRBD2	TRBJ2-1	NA	TGTGCCAGCAGCCCCGGCGGGGGATACAATGAGCAGTTCTTC	CASSPGGGYNEQFF
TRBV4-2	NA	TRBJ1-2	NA	TGTGCCAGCAGCCAAGATCCCTCCACAGACACTCTCAACTATGGCTACACCTTC	CASSQDPSTDTLNYGYTF
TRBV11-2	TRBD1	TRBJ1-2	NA	TGTGCCAGCAGCCCGCGACAGGGAACCTATGGCTACACCTTC	CASSPRQGTYGYTF
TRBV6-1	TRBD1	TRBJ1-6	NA	TGTGCCAGCAGTGACGGGACAGGGGCATATAGTAATTCACCCCTCCACTTT	CASSDGTGAYSNSPLHF
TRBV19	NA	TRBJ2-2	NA	TGTGCCAGTAGTATTAGGGACAAGAATCGGGGTGTCACCGGGGAGCTGTTTTTT	CASSIRDKNRGVTGELFF
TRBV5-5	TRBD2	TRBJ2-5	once	TGTGCCAGCAGCCGGGACTATGGGACCCAGTACTTC	CASSRDYGTQYF
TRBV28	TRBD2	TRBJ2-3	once	TGTGCCAGCAGTTTCGGGACTAGCGGTGCAGATACGCAGTATTTT	CASSFGTSGADTQYF
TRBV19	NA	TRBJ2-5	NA	TGTGCCAGTAGTATGAGCGGCAGGGGCGGACGGGAGACCCAGTACTTC	CASSMSGRGGRETQYF
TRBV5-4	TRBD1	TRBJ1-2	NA	TGTGCCAGCAGCTTCCTCACAGGGGGGTATGGCTACACCTTC	CASSFLTGGYGYTF
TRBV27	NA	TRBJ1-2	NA	TGTGCCAGCAGTTTGTACACCCCCACCGGGGACTATGGCTACACCTTC	CASSLYTPTGDYGYTF
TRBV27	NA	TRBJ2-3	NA	TGTGCCAGCAGTCCGAGACGAGGAGATACGCAGTATTTT	CASSPRRGDTQYF
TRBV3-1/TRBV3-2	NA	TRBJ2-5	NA	TGTGCCAGCAGCCAAGGGTGGGGGGAGGTCCCAGGGACCCAGTACTTC	CASSQGWGEVPGTQYF
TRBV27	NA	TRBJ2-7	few	TGTGCCAGCAAAGGGGGTAGGGACGAGCAGTACTTC	CASKGGRDEQYF
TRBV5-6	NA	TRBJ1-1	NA	TGTGCCAGCAGCTTTCTCGACAGGAACACTGAAGCTTTCTTT	CASSFLDRNTEAFF